Listed below are T cell receptor beta chains from one sample, sequenced in a study of cytomegalovirus exposure and HLA in healthy donors. Data came from immunoSEQ multiplex PCR; TCRdb stores just in-frame clones and leaves some out. The table shows about 82,000 clones, with about 70% occurring only once. The sequencing sample was made of PBMCs. These receptors were collected from a woman between 50 and 59 years old in good health and CMV-seropositive. The CDR3 runs from the conserved cysteine through the conserved F or W. The D gene is left open where the match is weak. Rows may omit the clone size; those that give it use once, few, many or a size class.

j_gene,d_gene,v_gene,abundance,CDR3nt,CDR3aa
TRBJ1-5,TRBD1,TRBV18,-,TGTGCCAGCTCACCCGGGACAGGCAATCAGCCCCAGCATTTT,CASSPGTGNQPQHF
TRBJ1-2,TRBD1,TRBV29-1,-,TGCAGCGTTGAAAGGGGGCGTAGCAGCTACACCTTC,CSVERGRSSYTF
TRBJ2-3,-,TRBV11-2,-,TGTGCCAGCAGCTTAGGCTTAGCTCCCACAGATACGCAGTATTTT,CASSLGLAPTDTQYF
TRBJ2-3,TRBD1,TRBV10-3,-,TGTGCCTCTGGTCGGGGACAGAGAACAGATACGCAGTATTTT,CASGRGQRTDTQYF
TRBJ2-7,-,TRBV30,-,TGTGCCTTTACTACAGGGTACGAGCAGTACTTC,CAFTTGYEQYF
TRBJ1-1,-,TRBV18,-,TGTGCCAGCTCACCAACCAGGGGGAACACTGAAGCTTTCTTT,CASSPTRGNTEAFF
TRBJ2-7,-,TRBV5-4,-,TGTGCCAGCAGCCCAGGGGGGCGGGGGGCCTACGAGCAGTACTTC,CASSPGGRGAYEQYF
TRBJ2-1,-,TRBV30,-,TGTGCCTGGCGGCAAGGAGGAAAGCAGTTCTTC,CAWRQGGKQFF
TRBJ1-2,TRBD1,TRBV19,-,TGTGCCAGTAGGACGGGACAGGGCGGCTATGGCTACACCTTC,CASRTGQGGYGYTF
TRBJ2-7,TRBD2,TRBV18,-,TGTGCCAGCTCACGCGGGAGCTCCTACGAGCAGTACTTC,CASSRGSSYEQYF
TRBJ1-1,-,TRBV5-4,-,TGTGCCAGCAGCTTGGGGGCAGGGGACACTGAAGCTTTCTTT,CASSLGAGDTEAFF
TRBJ1-5,-,TRBV7-9,once,TGTGCCAGCAGTTTATCCAGGGGTCCAGGGCAGCCCCAGCATTTT,CASSLSRGPGQPQHF
TRBJ2-5,TRBD1,TRBV15,-,TGTGCCACCAGCAGAGGGGGGACAGGGGAGACCCAGTACTTC,CATSRGGTGETQYF
TRBJ2-7,TRBD2,TRBV2,-,TGTGCCAGCAGTGAACGAGCGGGAGGCTTCTACGAGCAGTACTTC,CASSERAGGFYEQYF
TRBJ2-7,-,TRBV29-1,-,TGCAGCGTTGCGGAGAGTTGGAAACCCAATTACGAGCAGTACTTC,CSVAESWKPNYEQYF
TRBJ2-1,TRBD1,TRBV2,-,TGTGCCAGCAGGGGGGGCACCGGGACAGGGTACAATGAGCAGTTCTTC,CASRGGTGTGYNEQFF
TRBJ2-4,-,TRBV10-2,-,TGCGCCAGCAGTGGGGCCCACCCCAACATTCAGTACTTC,CASSGAHPNIQYF